Listed here is a single T cell receptor (beta chain). By its share of the sample, this clone is medium-sized (0.01 to 0.1%). Which antigen it targets is not known. No base qualities exist here, and no much larger clone lies one base off it. At the DNA level, this CDR3 is encoded by other sequences in the same sample as well. This sample was included in a study of OX40 agonist ivuxolimab in advanced cancers. About the investigation overall: Ivuxolimab was a fully human IgG2 agonistic monoclonal antibody targeting the costimulatory receptor OX40 (CD134). Intravenous ivuxolimab was administered to patients every 2 weeks at six dose levels: 0.01, 0.1, 0.3, 1.5, 3 and 10 mg/kg. Of the approximately 54 patients in dose escalation, 19 had hepatocellular carcinoma, approximately 15 had melanoma, 9 had renal cell carcinoma and 9 had head and neck cancer. The dose-escalation cohort was almost 85% male with a mean age of approximately 60 years, ranging from roughly 23 to 80. Prior anti-PD-1, anti-PD-L1 or anti-CTLA-4 therapy was permitted, and checkpoint inhibitors had been received by about 37% of dose-escalation patients. Partial responses occurred in three dose-escalation patients, of whom one had hepatocellular carcinoma and two had cutaneous melanoma. Peripheral TCRbeta sequencing was intended to test whether TCR sequence diversity was altered and clonal T-cell expansion was caused by ivuxolimab. The monotherapy dose-escalation portion (N of about 47 patients) of the phase I ivuxolimab trial is reported in the paper. Points the paper makes about the study in general: Which antigens the clonally expanded peripheral T cells were specific for was not determined. At doses of 0.1 to 3.0 mg/kg, clonal expansion of both CD4+ and CD8+ blood T cells was observed from baseline to week 6. After ivuxolimab, CD8+ T cells had more expanded clones than CD4+ T cells on average. In partial responders in the 0.1-3.0 mg/kg groups, normalized peripheral clonal expansion was found to be among the lowest, especially among CD8+ T cells. Low levels of normalized T-cell clonal expansion were also shown by some nonresponding patients.

For sequencing of the TCRbeta CDR3 region, genomic DNA was extracted from the sorted cells. The immunoSEQ Assay was used to sequence the TCRbeta CDR3 regions. Drawn from immuneACCESS, this table holds only the in-frame rearrangements with V and J called that TCRdb kept. Clones are partly lost; checked studies trace under half to an unresolved V gene and leave the rest unexplained. The sample yields roughly 100,000 clones; about nine tenths were counted once. Roughly 5% of the sample comes from the top ten. Patients with a history of autoimmune disease or receiving systemic immunosuppression were excluded from the trial. Peripheral blood for TCR sequencing was collected from all dose cohorts at baseline, on cycle 4 day 1, and on cycle 7 day 1. The samples were taken from a phase I, first-in-human, multicenter, open-label dose-escalation trial of ivuxolimab. Adults with locally advanced or metastatic head and neck squamous cell, hepatocellular, melanoma or renal cell carcinoma were enrolled in the trial. Before TCR sequencing, CD4+ and CD8+ T cells were separately sorted from peripheral blood.

Specimen: CD4+ or CD8+ T cells sorted from blood, collected in a trial of the OX40 agonist ivuxolimab. The clonotype originates from an adult with an advanced solid tumor such as melanoma, head and neck, liver or kidney cancer.

CDR3 region: CASSLGTGDGYTF. The nucleotide sequence is TGTGCCAGCAGCTTAGGGACAGGAGATGGCTACACCTTC. This sequence uses TRBV11-2 and TRBJ1-2, and 7 bases in between align with TRBD1. Measured from the cysteine to the phenylalanine, the CDR3 is 13 residues long. Left in the record is the CDR3 DNA by itself, 39 bases read in frame from the first base. Ends trimmed: V by 1 base, J by 6 bases; bases unmatched to a gene: 2. Via the germline V gene, CDR1 is SGHAT and CDR2 FQNNGV.